Listed here are 19 T cell receptor beta chains from one sample, sequenced in a study of T cell responses to AZD1222 COVID-19 vaccine. Using immunoSEQ multiplex PCR, the repertoire was profiled, and TCRdb retains in-frame clones only, with some absent. The repertoire holds tens of thousands of clones, 70% to 80% seen once, with roughly 7.2% in the top ten. The sample in question was peripheral blood, obtained on day 0 of AZD1222 vaccination. Every receptor here comes from an adult in good health.

The CDR3 bases are TGTGCCTGGAGTGTAAACAGGGTGGGCGAGCAGTTCTTC. Translation: CAWSVNRVGEQFF. V and J are TRBV30 and TRBJ2-1, with D possibly matching TRBD1 (6 bases). This CDR3 spans 13 amino acids. Trimming cost V 0 bases and J 10 bases, with 13 bases left between them. Germline-derived CDR1 and CDR2 are GTSNPN and SVGIG (reference sequence).

This clone was seen more than once but under ten times. V usage is TRBV28 and J usage is TRBJ1-2; D gene unclear. The CDR3 has 11 residues. Germline V CDR1 and CDR2: MDHEN, SYDVKM. V shed 4 bases and J shed 8 bases, with 8 bases lying between them. CDR3 loop: CASSSPSGYTF. In DNA form, the CDR3 reads TGTGCCAGCAGTTCGCCAAGCGGCTACACCTTC.

The chain has TRBV28 and TRBJ1-4; D possibly corresponds to TRBD1 (5 bases). This CDR3 contains 16 residues. V dropped 5 bases and J dropped 7 bases, with 20 bases sitting between them. Germline V gives CDR1 MDHEN, CDR2 SYDVKM. The CDR3 sequence: CASSQSRGPEGEKLFF. The CDR3 nucleotides are TGTGCCAGCAGTCAATCTAGGGGTCCGGAGGGTGAAAAACTGTTTTTT. Together with reference TRBV28 and TRBJ1-4, the CDR3 gives the full variable domain: DVKVTQSSRYLVKRTGEKVFLECVQDMDHENMFWYRQDPGLGLRLIYFSYDVKMKEKGDIPEGYSVSREKKERFSLILESASTNQTSMYLCASSQSRGPEGEKLFFGSGTQLSVL.

This chain uses TRBV28 with TRBJ1-2; D is unclear. Germline CDR1 reads MDHEN; CDR2 reads SYDVKM. The CDR3 consists of 13 residues. The ends were cut back, 8 bases at V and 8 bases at J, with 18 bases in the middle. The CDR3 nucleotides are TGTGCCAGCTTCCCCCGAAATTCATGGGGCTACACCTTC. It codes for CASFPRNSWGYTF.

The V call is TRBV6-1, the J call TRBJ2-7, with D perhaps TRBD1 or TRBD2 (5 bases each). V was trimmed by 1 base and J by 2 bases, leaving 6 bases between them. Looked up from germline, CDR1 is MNHNS and CDR2 is SASEGT. The length of the CDR3 is 13 residues. CDR3 nucleotide sequence: TGTGCCAGCAGTGAAGGGGGGACCTACGAGCAGTACGTC. It yields the protein CASSEGGTYEQYV.

This clone was picked up a small number of times. V gene TRBV30 combines with J gene TRBJ1-1; unclear D gene. The CDR3 has 13 residues. With 4 bases removed from V and 0 bases from J, the gap between germline ends came to 9 bases. Germline V CDR1 and CDR2: GTSNPN, SVGIG (reference sequence). Written as DNA, the CDR3 is TGTGCCTGGAAGCGAAATCTGAACACTGAAGCTTTCTTT. Its protein product is CAWKRNLNTEAFF.

This chain joins TRBV5-4 and TRBJ2-1, with D unclear. V was shortened by 7 bases and J by 7 bases, with 12 bases between the two germline ends. The CDR3 runs 12 residues. Germline values: CDR1 SGHNT, CDR2 YYREEE (reference sequence). CDR3 DNA: TGTGCCAGCTCCTACCCAAGGAATGAGCAGTTCTTC. As protein: CASSYPRNEQFF.

The chain combines TRBV6-5 with TRBJ2-6; 7 bases are a match to TRBD1. V trimming: 3 bases; J trimming: 3 bases; junction bases outside the gene matches: 2. The V gene's germline CDR1 is MNHEY and CDR2 SVGAGI. This CDR3 region has 15 residues. CDR3 sequence (DNA): TGTGCCAGCAGTTATGACAGGGTTGGGGCCAACGTCCTGACTTTC. Translating gives CASSYDRVGANVLTF.

CDR3 sequence (DNA): TGCAGCGTTGAAAACAACCCTGCGACTGAAGCTTTCTTT. Residues: CSVENNPATEAFF. J is TRBJ1-1 and V is TRBV29-1, with D hard to call. Germline CDR1 is SQVTM and CDR2 is ANQGSEA. This CDR3 contains 13 residues. V lost 2 bases, J lost 5 bases, and 12 bases lay in between.

The chain uses TRBV10-2 and TRBJ2-2, with D maybe TRBD2 (5 bases). The CDR3 is 17 residues long. The germline CDR1 and CDR2 sequences are WSHSY and SAAADI. Trimming removed 6 bases from V and 5 bases from J, with 22 bases in between. The CDR3 DNA reads TGCGCCAGCAGCGATAAACCCGGGCCTACGGGGACCGGGGAGCTGTTTTTT. Amino acids: CASSDKPGPTGTGELFF.

This clone was picked up a small number of times. This chain links TRBV6-6 with TRBJ2-1; D is ambiguous. CDR1 is MNHNY, CDR2 SVGAGI, per germline (reference sequence). The V and J ends lost 6 bases and 4 bases respectively, with 10 bases between them. The CDR3 covers 13 residues. As DNA, the CDR3 is TGTGCCAGCAGCCTTACAGAGTACAATGAGCAGTTCTTC. Translation: CASSLTEYNEQFF.

The rearrangement joins TRBV6-4 to TRBJ2-5; D is perhaps TRBD1 (6 bases). The CDR3 length is 13 residues. Deletions cut 5 bases from V and 1 base from J, with 8 bases between. Germline CDR1 and CDR2: MRHNA and SNTAGT. CDR3 residues: CASSPTGQETQYF. CDR3 in DNA: TGTGCCAGCAGTCCGACAGGCCAAGAGACCCAGTACTTC.

The CDR3 coding sequence is TGTGCCACCAGCAGAGATCCACCTAAGGCGGACACTGAAGCTTTCTTT. Protein: CATSRDPPKADTEAFF. The V call is TRBV15, the J call TRBJ1-1; D is ambiguous. CDR3 length: 16 amino acids. V gave up 0 bases and J gave up 3 bases, with 14 bases separating them. Germline lookup yields CDR1 LNHNV and CDR2 YYDKDF (reference sequence). The entire variable domain, with the rest obtained from reference TRBV15 and TRBJ1-1, is as follows: DAMVIQNPRYQVTQFGKPVTLSCSQTLNHNVMYWYQQKSSQAPKLLFHYYDKDFNNEADTPDNFQSRRPNTSFCFLDIRSPGLGDTAMYLCATSRDPPKADTEAFFGQGTRLTVV.

The gene calls are TRBV3-1 (or the pseudogene TRBV3-2) and TRBJ1-1; perhaps TRBD1 as D (6 bases). CDR1 is LGHDT and CDR2 is YNNKEL in the germline V gene (reference sequence). V dropped 3 bases and J dropped 1 base, with 15 bases sitting between them. The CDR3 is 16 residues long. DNA for the CDR3: TGTGCCAGCAGCCAGAAAGGAGGGGGGAAGAACACTGAAGCTTTCTTT. Translated: CASSQKGGGKNTEAFF.

Relative to its sample, this clone is medium-sized (0.01 to 0.1%). This rearrangement joins TRBV7-9 to TRBJ1-1; D ambiguous. The CDR3 extends over 16 amino acids. The ends were cut back, 0 bases at V and 0 bases at J, with 11 bases in the middle. Germline V gene data show CDR1 as SEHNR and CDR2 as FQNEAQ (reference sequence). The CDR3 DNA reads TGTGCCAGCAGCTTAGCATCCTGGGGAATGAACACTGAAGCTTTCTTT. This codes for CASSLASWGMNTEAFF.

This chain connects TRBV5-1 to TRBJ1-1; D is unresolved. The CDR3 spans 14 residues. Germline V gene lookup returns CDR1 SGHRS and CDR2 YFSETQ. The V and J ends lost 1 base and 1 base respectively, with 8 bases between them. The chain's CDR3 is CASSLTPQNTEAFF. In nucleotides, the CDR3 is TGCGCCAGCAGCTTGACTCCGCAGAACACTGAAGCTTTCTTT.

This sequence joins TRBV4-2 and TRBJ2-1; TRBD2 matches at 10 bases. The ends lost 2 bases at V and 4 bases at J; junction bases unmatched: 11. The CDR3 contains 18 residues. Germline-derived CDR1 and CDR2 are LGHNA and YNFKEQ. The CDR3 coding sequence is TGTGCCAGCAGCCAATCGTGGGCCCTAGCGGGGGCTTACAATGAGCAGTTCTTC. As protein: CASSQSWALAGAYNEQFF.

The J gene is TRBJ1-4, the V gene TRBV7-8, with 9 bases matching TRBD1. The CDR3 loop spans 14 amino acids. Germline trimming cut 5 bases from V and 6 bases from J; bases unmatched to any gene: 4. Germline-derived CDR1 and CDR2 are SGHVS and FQNEAQ. The CDR3 nucleotides are TGTGCCAGCAGCCCGGGACAGGGTTATGAAAAACTGTTTTTT. Protein: CASSPGQGYEKLFF.

The count of this clone is one. The J gene is TRBJ1-2, the V gene TRBV12-3 or TRBV12-4; the D gene is possibly TRBD1 (6 bases). V lost 2 bases and J lost 7, with 11 bases in between. This CDR3 has 13 amino acids. In nucleotides, the CDR3 is TGTGCCAGCAGTTTAAGGGGGGAGGGTGGCTACACCTTC. Translating gives CASSLRGEGGYTF.